This T cell receptor beta chain was documented in a study of control samples from healthy donors and cancer patients. CDR1 and CDR2 from the germline V gene are MNHNY and SVGAGI (reference sequence). CDR3 length: 13 residues. Trimming stripped 2 bases from V and 2 bases from J, with 7 bases between. TCRdb keeps only in-frame clones here, not all; method: immunoSEQ multiplex PCR. The sample lists approximately 210,000 clones, about 91% seen once, with 1.8% in the top ten. The sequence came from a man in his thirties or forties in good health. Sequences were obtained from blood. The chain combines TRBV6-6 with TRBJ2-7, with D perhaps matching TRBD1 (6 bases). The CDR3 DNA sequence: TGTGCCAGCAGTTACAGGGACACCTACGAGCAGTACTTC. It encodes CASSYRDTYEQYF.